The 30 T cell receptor beta chains presented below share a single source sample, sequenced in a study of OX40 agonist ivuxolimab in advanced cancers. TCRdb's table, derived via immunoSEQ multiplex PCR, lists solely in-frame clones and lacks some. The sample yields about 45,000 clones, 75% to 90% seen once. The source was CD4+ or CD8+ T cells sorted from blood, collected in a trial of the OX40 agonist ivuxolimab. The receptors derive from an adult with an advanced solid tumor such as melanoma, head and neck, liver or kidney cancer.

The V and J genes are TRBV4-1 and TRBJ2-3; a possible D gene is TRBD2 (5 bases). Between the trimmed V and J ends, which lost 9 bases and 2 bases, there was a span of 21 bases. Germline V gene sequence: CDR1 MGHRA, CDR2 YSYEKL. The CDR3 has 16 amino acids. CDR3 in DNA: TGCGCCAGTCAAGATCGGAGGACGGCCCTCACAGATACGCAGTATTTT. Translation: CASQDRRTALTDTQYF.

This clone was seen only a few times. The CDR3 sequence is CASSLSTGANVLTF. The CDR3 nucleotides are TGCGCCAGCAGCTTATCAACTGGGGCCAACGTCCTGACTTTC. The rearrangement uses TRBV5-1 and TRBJ2-6, with unresolved D. Germline CDR1 and CDR2: SGHRS and YFSETQ. This CDR3 is built from 14 residues. The V end was cut by 2 bases, the J end by 2 bases, with 5 bases between.

The gene calls are TRBV5-1 and TRBJ2-5; 7 bases are a match to TRBD2. The V gene end was trimmed by 0 bases and the J gene end by 4 bases; junction bases not matched to a gene: 9. Germline V gene sequence: CDR1 SGHRS, CDR2 YFSETQ. The CDR3 runs 16 residues. The CDR3 sequence: CASSLDGGSFSETQYF. As DNA, the CDR3 is TGCGCCAGCAGCTTGGACGGCGGGAGCTTTTCAGAGACCCAGTACTTC.

The CDR3 region has the DNA TGTGCCAGCAGAGCAGGGGTTGGGAAACAAGCTTTCTTT. Amino acids: CASRAGVGKQAFF. The J gene is TRBJ1-1, the V gene TRBV6-5; D may be TRBD1 (6 bases). The CDR3 sequence is 13 residues long. Germline-derived CDR1 and CDR2 are MNHEY and SVGAGI. V was trimmed by 6 bases and J by 9 bases, leaving 17 bases between them.

The J gene is TRBJ2-1, the V gene TRBV7-6; possible D gene TRBD2, 6 bases. Germline lookup yields CDR1 SGHVS and CDR2 FNYEAQ. The CDR3 extends over 16 amino acids. Trimming took 2 bases from V and 3 from J, leaving 14 bases between them. As DNA, the CDR3 is TGTGCCAGCAGCTTACTGGTGTGGGGAGGCTACAATGAGCAGTTCTTC. Translating gives CASSLLVWGGYNEQFF.

The gene calls are TRBV11-2 and TRBJ2-7; no clear D gene. The V end lost 1 base, the J end lost 3 bases, and 10 bases lay between the germline ends. CDR3 length: 14 amino acids. Per the germline V gene, CDR1 is SGHAT and CDR2 is FQNNGV. The CDR3 loop is CASSLVQMGYEQYF. The CDR3 nucleotides read TGTGCCAGCAGCTTAGTTCAGATGGGCTACGAGCAGTACTTC.

The chain recombines TRBV5-1 with TRBJ1-4; no definite D call. Trimming cost V 7 bases and J 5 bases, with 15 bases left between them. Per the germline V gene, CDR1 is SGHRS and CDR2 is YFSETQ. This CDR3 is built from 14 residues. The CDR3 bases are TGCGCCAGCGGGGATGGAGAAAAAAATGAAAAACTGTTTTTT. It encodes CASGDGEKNEKLFF.

The genes are TRBV5-4 and TRBJ2-2, with 10 bases that match TRBD2. Germline V gene sequence: CDR1 SGHNT, CDR2 YYREEE (reference sequence). V lost 2 bases and J lost 0; bases outside the gene matches: 4. The CDR3 has 17 amino acids. The CDR3 loop reads CASSLGAGGTNTGELFF. CDR3 DNA: TGTGCCAGCAGCTTAGGAGCGGGAGGGACGAACACCGGGGAGCTGTTTTTT.

CDR3 in amino acids: CAHNRVSREAFF. CDR3 in DNA: TGTGCCCATAATAGGGTCAGCCGTGAAGCTTTCTTT. J is TRBJ1-1 and V is TRBV30; unclear D gene. The germline V gene has CDR1 GTSNPN and CDR2 SVGIG (reference sequence). The V end lost 8 bases, the J end lost 7 bases, and 17 bases lay between the germline ends. The CDR3 extends over 12 amino acids.

V and J are TRBV27 and TRBJ1-4; D possibly corresponds to TRBD1 (5 bases). Trimming took 8 bases from V and 4 from J, leaving 11 bases between them. Per germline, CDR1 MNHEY and CDR2 SMNVEV (reference sequence). This CDR3 contains 13 residues. As DNA, the CDR3 is TGTGCCAGCGAACCAGGGATTAATGAAAAACTGTTTTTT. Translation: CASEPGINEKLFF.

The chain combines TRBV7-9 with TRBJ1-1; D possibly corresponds to TRBD1 (6 bases). CDR1 is SEHNR and CDR2 is FQNEAQ in the germline V gene (reference sequence). This CDR3 contains 13 residues. Deletions cut 5 bases from V and 4 bases from J, with 11 bases between. The CDR3: CASSTGRSTEAFF. The DNA for the CDR3 is TGTGCCAGCAGCACAGGGAGGAGCACTGAAGCTTTCTTT.

CDR3 sequence reads: CASSYTGWVNTEAFF. As DNA, the CDR3 is TGTGCCAGCAGTTATACAGGGTGGGTGAACACTGAAGCTTTCTTT. J is TRBJ1-1 and V is TRBV5-5; the D gene is possibly TRBD1 (6 bases). Germline CDR1 is SGHKS and CDR2 is YYEKEE (reference sequence). The length of the CDR3 is 15 residues. Trimming cost V 5 bases and J 0 bases, with 14 bases left between them.

To note about this clone: The junction shows a germline mismatch at one end, possibly a read error. V and J are TRBV29-1 and TRBJ1-2; maybe TRBD1 (5 bases). Germline V gene sequence: CDR1 SQVTM, CDR2 ANQGSEA. The CDR3 has 13 residues. This CDR3 is CSAETGLRYGYTF. The CDR3 DNA sequence: TGCAGCGCTGAAACAGGACTCCGCTATGGCTACACCTTC.

This sequence joins TRBV27 and TRBJ1-2; 7 nucleotides line up with TRBD1. Trimming at V came to 6 bases and at J to 10 bases, leaving 11 bases not matched to a gene. The CDR3 covers 13 residues. In germline, CDR1 is MNHEY, CDR2 SMNVEV (reference sequence). The CDR3 region is CASSQGRGGAYTF. As DNA, the CDR3 is TGTGCCAGCAGCCAAGGTCGAGGGGGCGCCTACACCTTC.

The rearrangement links TRBV18 to TRBJ1-5; no definite D call. From germline, CDR1 is KGHSH and CDR2 LQKENI. The CDR3 totals 14 residues. V lost 5 bases and J 2 bases, leaving 10 bases between the germline ends. Here the CDR3 reads CASSTGAGNQPQHF. CDR3 coding DNA: TGTGCCAGCTCAACGGGTGCCGGCAATCAGCCCCAGCATTTT.

The chain has TRBV7-3 and TRBJ2-1; D uncertain. V was trimmed by 3 bases and J by 3 bases, leaving 9 bases between them. CDR3 length: 14 residues. CDR1 is SGHTA, CDR2 FQGTGA, per germline. The CDR3 is CASSLGGGYNEQFF. In DNA, the CDR3 is TGTGCCAGCAGCTTGGGTGGCGGCTACAATGAGCAGTTCTTC.

This clone was recorded a few times. The V and J genes are TRBV21-1 and TRBJ1-2. TRBV21-1 is termed a pseudogene. The CDR3 has 16 residues. The CDR3 DNA reads as TGTGCCAGCATTCTTACCGGGGGGGGACCACCTTATGGCTACACCTTC. Translated, it gives CASILTGGGPPYGYTF.

The chain carries TRBV30 and TRBJ1-3; 8 bases fit TRBD1. Trimming at V came to 4 bases and at J to 2 bases, leaving 4 bases not matched to a gene. Looked up from germline, CDR1 is GTSNPN and CDR2 is SVGIG (reference sequence). The CDR3 sequence is 14 residues long. The CDR3 DNA reads TGTGCCTGGACCCTGGACAGGGCTGGAAACACCATATATTTT. Residues: CAWTLDRAGNTIYF.

V is TRBV11-2 and J is TRBJ2-5, with D possibly TRBD1 on 5 matching bases. CDR3 length: 14 residues. Germline assignment: CDR1 SGHAT and CDR2 FQNNGV. With 4 bases removed from V and 2 bases from J, the gap between germline ends came to 11 bases. CDR3 nucleotide sequence: TGTGCCAGCAGCTCAGGGCCAGGACAAGAGACCCAGTACTTC. This sequence encodes CASSSGPGQETQYF.

CDR3 amino acids: CASSVLSGNYNEQFF. For the CDR3, the DNA is TGTGCCAGCAGCGTACTAAGCGGGAATTACAATGAGCAGTTCTTC. J is TRBJ2-1 and V is TRBV9; TRBD2 agrees at 7 bases. CDR1 SGDLS and CDR2 YYNGEE come from the germline V gene. The CDR3 consists of 15 residues. Trimming at V came to 1 base and at J to 4 bases, leaving 5 bases not matched to a gene.

The V gene is TRBV6-5, the J gene TRBJ2-3, with D maybe TRBD1 (5 bases). Germline loops: CDR1 MNHEY, CDR2 SVGAGI. V lost 5 bases, J lost 6 bases, and 6 bases lay in between. The CDR3 contains 11 residues. The CDR3 is CASSHRDTQYF. CDR3 sequence (DNA): TGTGCCAGCAGTCACAGGGATACGCAGTATTTT.

Here the CDR3 reads CASSYGRRSYEQYF. In DNA, the CDR3 is TGTGCCAGCAGTTACGGGCGCCGCTCCTACGAGCAGTACTTC. This chain uses TRBV6-6 with TRBJ2-7; the D is unclear. CDR3 size: 14 residues. The ends were cut back, 2 bases at V and 0 bases at J, with 8 bases in the middle. Germline CDR1 and CDR2: MNHNY and SVGAGI (reference sequence).

The chain couples TRBV5-1 to TRBJ1-4; the D is unclear. Germline lookup yields CDR1 SGHRS and CDR2 YFSETQ. This CDR3 is built from 17 residues. V lost 5 bases and J lost 4, with 21 bases in between. The CDR3 nucleotides read TGCGCCAGCAGTCCTCGCGGGTCCGCATCTTTTAATGAAAAACTGTTTTTT. Protein sequence: CASSPRGSASFNEKLFF.

The genes are TRBV6-1 and TRBJ1-5; tentatively, D is TRBD1 (5 bases). Germline-derived CDR1 and CDR2 are MNHNS and SASEGT. The CDR3 length is 14 residues. Trimming pared 5 bases from V and 3 bases from J, leaving 11 bases between. The CDR3 DNA is TGTGCCAGCAGTCCAACAGGAGCCAATCAGCCCCAGCATTTT. Its protein is CASSPTGANQPQHF.

The chain couples TRBV18 to TRBJ2-3, with no clear D. CDR1 is KGHSH, CDR2 LQKENI, per germline. The CDR3 runs 14 residues. The V and J ends lost 2 bases and 2 bases respectively, with 8 bases between them. In nucleotides, the CDR3 is TGTGCCAGCTCACCAAAGAGGACCACAGATACGCAGTATTTT. It is translated as CASSPKRTTDTQYF.

The chain employs TRBV12-5 and TRBJ2-2; no definite D call. Germline assignment: CDR1 LGHNT and CDR2 FRNRAP. The germline V and J ends were trimmed by 0 bases and 1 base, with 6 bases remaining between them. The CDR3 loop spans 15 amino acids. The CDR3 coding sequence is TGTGCTAGTGGTTTGGTACTGGGGAACACCGGGGAGCTGTTTTTT. Protein sequence: CASGLVLGNTGELFF.

V gene TRBV27 combines with J gene TRBJ1-5; a weak D match, TRBD1 (6 bases). Germline V gives CDR1 MNHEY, CDR2 SMNVEV (reference sequence). The CDR3 has 16 amino acids. V dropped 6 bases and J dropped 3 bases, with 18 bases sitting between them. As DNA, the CDR3 is TGTGCCAGCAGGACCTTCTATGGACAGTACAATCAGCCCCAGCATTTT. Protein: CASRTFYGQYNQPQHF.

The chain links TRBV13 to TRBJ1-3; 7 nucleotides align to TRBD1. This CDR3 is 13 amino acids long. V gave up 10 bases and J gave up 6 bases; unmatched junction bases: 9. Germline lookup yields CDR1 PRHDT and CDR2 FYEKMQ (reference sequence). CDR3 region: CATREGQLNTIYF. As DNA, the CDR3 is TGTGCCACCCGAGAGGGACAGCTAAACACCATATATTTT.

This chain joins TRBV29-1 and TRBJ2-7; 8 positions agree with TRBD2. V trimming: 5 bases; J trimming: 4 bases; junction bases outside the gene matches: 13. The CDR3 has 15 residues. Per the germline V gene, CDR1 is SQVTM and CDR2 is ANQGSEA. CDR3: CSVLKLSGTRYEQYF. The CDR3, as DNA: TGCAGCGTTTTGAAACTTAGCGGGACAAGATACGAGCAGTACTTC.

The chain joins TRBV9 to TRBJ2-1; D gene uncertain. This CDR3 spans 14 amino acids. V lost 7 bases to trimming and J lost 1 base, with 12 bases between them. Germline assignment: CDR1 SGDLS and CDR2 YYNGEE. The CDR3: CASQRLLSYNEQFF. CDR3 bases: TGTGCCAGCCAGAGACTTCTTTCCTACAATGAGCAGTTCTTC.